Ten or more counts support the clone carrying this T cell receptor (beta chain). Its matching antigen is unknown. RNA transcripts served as the template for amplifying TCR beta CDR3 regions. In the first-round RT-PCR of the TCR CDR3, the HTBI primer set was used. MiXCR was run by TCRdb on the multiplex PCR reads, yielding one entry per CDR3 protein. The sample holds some 800,000 distinct CDR3 sequences; 38% are singletons and the top ten take approximately 8.7%. The data derive from a study of T cells in Graves' hyperthyroidism and ophthalmopathy. Study-level information: Blood was drawn when the patient was first diagnosed and still untreated. General observations from the study: Blood also held most thyroid clonotypes expanded beyond 0.001.

Reasons for excluding patients were uncontrolled infection, other autoimmune disease, pregnancy or lactation. Fresh 10 ml peripheral blood yielded PBMCs. V lost 3 bases and J lost 3, with 14 bases in between. Germline loops: CDR1 SQVTM, CDR2 ANQGSEA. This CDR3 contains 14 residues. The receptor comes from a young man with Graves' hyperthyroidism. The chain employs TRBV29-1 and TRBJ2-5; the D gene is possibly TRBD1 (6 bases). Sequenced: blood. CDR3 residues: CSVDKWTAEETQYF. In DNA, the CDR3 is TGCAGCGTTGACAAATGGACAGCCGAAGAGACCCAGTACTTC.